The source of this TCR beta chain is a study of preoperative IRX-2 immunotherapy in early breast cancer. Germline CDR1 SGHNT, CDR2 YENEEA. The ends were cut back, 3 bases at V and 2 bases at J, with 13 bases in the middle. This CDR3 region has 15 residues. Libraries were prepared by immunoSEQ multiplex PCR; TCRdb keeps only in-frame clonotypes and omits some of them. This table has some 35,000 clones, roughly four fifths appearing once. As for treatment: preoperative locoregional IRX-2 cytokine immunotherapy. This phase Ib study tested locoregional IRX-2 cytokine immunotherapy given before surgery. The sequence was obtained from a human donor with breast cancer. The chain joins TRBV11-3 to TRBJ2-5; D is undetermined. The starting material was lymph node tissue, obtained after IRX-2 immunotherapy. CDR3 nucleotides: TGTGCCAGCAGCTTTCTCGTCCGTGGGCAAGAGACCCAGTACTTC. This translates into CASSFLVRGQETQYF.